This TCR beta chain was identified during a study of T-cell reconstitution after alpha-beta-depleted transplantation in children (dated by TCRdb to about 2016). Regarding the complete study: Using TCR repertoire profiling, the study followed T-cell immune reconstitution in a quantitative way in children after TCRalphabeta/CD19-depleted allogeneic hematopoietic cell transplantation.

Library creation used PCR. Sequencing used an Illumina HiSeq 2500. TCR library preparation used molecular barcoding, with unique molecular identifiers applied to normalize quantification of the TCRbeta repertoire. TCRdb reran the public reads through fastp at Q25 and MiXCR, keeping productive beta chains. Every entry covers one CDR3 protein and lists the most common genes and DNA from its rows. The sample records about 200,000 distinct CDR3 sequences, approximately 14% of which are singletons. 13% of the sample is taken by the ten largest. The V and J ends are trimmed by 8 bases and 5 bases, leaving 13 bases between them. CDR1 and CDR2 were assigned from the germline V gene as MNHNS and SASEGT. The CDR3 numbers 13 residues from cysteine through phenylalanine. This entry keeps only the CDR3 DNA: 39 bases, framed from base 1. Worth noting for this clonotype: Its antigen remains undetermined. Per-nucleotide qualities are absent, and no much larger clonotype sits a single base away.

The receptor chain draws on TRBV6-1 and TRBJ2-1; the D gene is perhaps TRBD2, from 6 matching bases. The specimen was PBMCs from the stem cell graft donor, collected from the stem cell graft. This receptor was obtained from a human donor who donated a stem cell graft to a child with acute lymphoblastic leukemia. Read as DNA, the sequence is TGTGCCAGCGGGGGGACGGTCCACAATGAGCAGTTCTTC. It encodes CASGGTVHNEQFF.